Listed here is a single T cell receptor (beta chain). The antigen it binds to is not known. Base qualities are not provided; no much larger clone lies one nucleotide away. This record comes from a study of CD8+ T cells in alopecia areata (dated 2018 in TCRdb). In terms of the full investigation: Treated patients were enrolled in an open-label pilot trial of oral tofacitinib, 5 to 10 mg twice daily, for moderate-to-severe alopecia areata. Biopsies were taken from tofacitinib-treated patients at baseline and at 4 and 24 weeks of treatment, and a later scalp biopsy was taken in several of the tofacitinib-treated patients. Scalp tissue and sorted CD4+ and CD8+ peripheral blood T cells from patchy and totalis/universalis alopecia areata patients and from healthy controls were covered by human TCRbeta sequencing. Disease severity in treated patients was measured with the SALT score, which quantifies the percentage of affected scalp surface area. The RNA source kit depended on sample type: the PAXgene miRNA kit for fixed scalp, the miRNeasy kit for PBMCs, and the RNeasy kit for mouse skin. The study used high-throughput TCRbeta sequencing to examine T cell clonal expansion in alopecia areata, in both the C3H/HeJ mouse model and human patients. TCRbeta CDR3 regions were amplified by immunoSEQ multiplex PCR using 35 Vbeta forward and 13 Jbeta reverse primers. Clonality in the scalp was compared among normal scalp (n=4), patchy alopecia areata scalp (n=8), and alopecia totalis/universalis scalp (n=8). Tofacitinib was given for 6 to 18 months, followed by 6 months of follow-up off drug to assess delayed response and recurrence. Overall results and qualifications from the work: Compared with normal scalp, lesional scalp had higher clonality and more expanded CD8+ clones, particularly in alopecia totalis/universalis, a pattern that suggests antigenic drive. Resident alphabeta T cells in normal human skin are also sequenced, complicating scalp TCR repertoire analysis, unlike mouse skin dominated by gammadelta T cells. With tofacitinib, both scalp clonality and the number of expanded CD8+ clones among the top 100 scalp clones went down significantly. Many expanded lesional clones were found to persist in scalp and blood during tofacitinib treatment, and relapse after treatment cessation may be partly explained by this persistence. TCR sequences shared between patients were less clear than in mice, possibly partly because of HLA diversity in the patient population. Because the treated cohort was small and had only one nonresponder, larger studies are needed to examine links between baseline CD8+ expansion and response.

This specimen's treatment or condition label, per the study, means: oral pan-JAK inhibitor, 5-10 mg twice daily. Peripheral blood and lesional scalp punch biopsies were obtained from patients with alopecia areata. PBMCs were isolated by density centrifugation and stained for CD3, CD4 and CD8, after which CD4+ and CD8+ T cells were sorted on a FACSAria. Libraries were constructed by the immunoSEQ multiplex PCR assay. For TCR sequencing, RNA was extracted from every sample and reverse transcribed into cDNA to serve as template. SuperScript III was used to make first-strand cDNA, primed with a 2:1 mix of oligo-dT and random hexamers. A synthetic immune receptor repertoire was used to measure amplification bias, and any remaining bias was corrected computationally. Under the source paper's analysis protocol: Raw reads were preprocessed to remove errors, and CDR3 was defined according to IMGT conventions as the region from the conserved cysteine to phenylalanine. Clonality was computed as 1 minus the Shannon entropy, with the entropy normalized by log2 of the number of productive unique TCRs. CD4 or CD8 identity of scalp clones was inferred by cross-referencing scalp TCRbeta sequences with sorted blood CD4 and CD8 repertoires. As stored in TCRdb, this immuneACCESS dataset retains in-frame rearrangements with V and J assigned. A fraction of the clones does not appear; measured against another copy, unresolved V genes explain less than half of the discrepancy, and the remainder lacks a known reason. The V and J calls and the clone size are those of that table, but D and trimming were determined from the DNA. The sample data list fewer than 250,000 clones, and approximately 45% of these were observed just once. The ten top clones hold roughly 2.6% of the sample.

The CDR3 holds 15 amino acids from the cysteine to the phenylalanine. CDR3 DNA is the only sequence kept; it has 45 bases, read in frame from the first base. According to the germline V gene, CDR1 reads MGHRA and CDR2 reads YSYEKL. V sheds 0 bases and J sheds 3 bases, leaving 12 bases between their ends. The TCR was taken from a human donor with alopecia areata. This specimen was CD4+ T cells sorted from blood, taken around week 36, from a patient treated with tofacitinib. The rearranged segments are TRBV4-1 and TRBJ2-7, with the D gene possibly TRBD1 or TRBD2, each one fitting 5 bases. The CDR3 region reads CASSQETGRGYEQYF. The DNA sequence is given as TGCGCCAGCAGCCAAGAAACGGGACGGGGCTACGAGCAGTACTTC.